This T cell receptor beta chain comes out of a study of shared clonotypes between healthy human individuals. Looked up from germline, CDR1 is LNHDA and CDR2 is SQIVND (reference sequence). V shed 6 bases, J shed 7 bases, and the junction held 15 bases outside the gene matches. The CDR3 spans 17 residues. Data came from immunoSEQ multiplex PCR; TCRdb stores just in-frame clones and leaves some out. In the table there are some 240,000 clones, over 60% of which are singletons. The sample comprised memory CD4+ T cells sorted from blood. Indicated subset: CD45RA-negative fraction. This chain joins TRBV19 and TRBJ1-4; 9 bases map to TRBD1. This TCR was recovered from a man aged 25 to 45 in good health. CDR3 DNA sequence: TGTGCCAGTAGCCCGACAGGGGGTGGGACGGCCGGTGAAAAACTGTTTTTT. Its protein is CASSPTGGGTAGEKLFF.